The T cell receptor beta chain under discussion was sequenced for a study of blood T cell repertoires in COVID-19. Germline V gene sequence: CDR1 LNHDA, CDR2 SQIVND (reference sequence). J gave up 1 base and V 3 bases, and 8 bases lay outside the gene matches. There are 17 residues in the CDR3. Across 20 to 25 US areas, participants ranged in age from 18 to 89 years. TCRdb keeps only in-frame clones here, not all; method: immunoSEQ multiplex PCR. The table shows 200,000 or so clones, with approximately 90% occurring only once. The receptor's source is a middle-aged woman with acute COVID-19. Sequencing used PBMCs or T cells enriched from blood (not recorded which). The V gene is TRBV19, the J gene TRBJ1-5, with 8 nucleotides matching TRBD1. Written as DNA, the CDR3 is TGTGCCAGTAGTATCATGACCGGACAGGGAAGCAATCAGCCCCAGCATTTT. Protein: CASSIMTGQGSNQPQHF.